This T cell receptor (beta chain) was retrieved from a study of blood T cell repertoires in COVID-19. For the study at large: Whether acute or convalescent, the COVID-19 samples came from the United States, Italy and Spain. The cDNA or gDNA used as material had been derived from T cells, B-cell-depleted T cells, or PBMCs.

The CDR3 spans 14 residues. Germline V gives CDR1 SGHTA, CDR2 FQGNSA. Unmatched junction bases numbered 10, after V lost 5 bases and J lost 8 bases. Study processing details: Reference gene primer amplification yielded estimated nucleated cell counts. TCRdb's table, derived via immunoSEQ multiplex PCR, lists solely in-frame clones and lacks some. V and J calls and clone size come straight from that table; D and trimming were deduced from the DNA. Of more than 75,000 clones in the sample, around 75% were seen once. This rearrangement joins TRBV7-2 to TRBJ1-2, with 8 bases identical to TRBD1. Specimen: peripheral blood. The sequence came from a woman of 80 years or more with active or convalescent COVID-19. CDR3 DNA: TGTGCCAGCAGCCGGGGACAGGCGGTCGAAGGCTACACCTTC. As protein: CASSRGQAVEGYTF.